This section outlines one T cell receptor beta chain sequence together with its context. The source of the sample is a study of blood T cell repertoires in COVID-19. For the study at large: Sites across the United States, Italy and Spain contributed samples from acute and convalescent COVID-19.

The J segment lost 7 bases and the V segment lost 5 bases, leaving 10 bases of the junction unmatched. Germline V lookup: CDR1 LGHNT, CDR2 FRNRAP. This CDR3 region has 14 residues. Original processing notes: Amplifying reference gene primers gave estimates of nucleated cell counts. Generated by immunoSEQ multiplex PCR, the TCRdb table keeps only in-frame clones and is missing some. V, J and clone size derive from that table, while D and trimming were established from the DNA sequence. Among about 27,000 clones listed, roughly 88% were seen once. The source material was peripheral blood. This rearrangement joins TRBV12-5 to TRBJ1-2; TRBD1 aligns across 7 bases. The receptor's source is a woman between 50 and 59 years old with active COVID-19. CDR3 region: CASGTETGSGGYTF. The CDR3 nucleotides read TGTGCTAGTGGTACCGAGACAGGGTCGGGTGGCTACACCTTC.